This entry describes one T cell receptor beta chain. Its antigen is not identified. This sample is drawn from a study of CD8 T cells in ankylosing spondylitis. This CDR3 is built from 15 residues. V was cut by 11 bases and J by 4 bases, with 22 bases left in between. Germline lookup yields CDR1 ENHRY and CDR2 SYGVKD. TCRdb independently ran MiXCR on the 5' RACE reads; one entry per CDR3 protein. This table has around 340,000 distinct CDR3 sequences, roughly 14% appearing once. Whole-study results and caveats: According to the report, clones linked to the disease were significantly enriched in matched synovial fluid samples taken from ankylosing spondylitis patients.

The sample was blood, either unsorted or a sorted T cell fraction (not recorded which). The TCR was taken from a male donor with ankylosing spondylitis or in good health (not recorded which). The chain carries TRBV10-3 and TRBJ2-3, with a possible D match to TRBD2 (6 bases). The CDR3 sequence: CASKGPGEKADTQYF. The DNA of the CDR3 is TGTGCCTCCAAAGGCCCGGGGGAGAAAGCAGATACGCAGTATTTT.